A single sample is the source of the 28 T cell receptor beta chains below, sequenced in a study of blood T cell repertoires in COVID-19. Assay used: immunoSEQ multiplex PCR; TCRdb lists only in-frame clones, some missing. The sample gives 150,000 to 200,000 clones, less than 85% of which show up once; about an eighth is in the top ten. The sequenced material came from PBMCs or T cells enriched from blood (not recorded which). All receptors come from a man aged 50 or older who had recovered from COVID-19.

V is TRBV3-1 (or the pseudogene TRBV3-2) and J is TRBJ1-2, with 7 bases lining up with TRBD1. Germline V lookup: CDR1 LGHDT, CDR2 YNNKEL (reference sequence). After removal of 3 bases from V and 0 bases from J, the junction contained 4 bases not matched to a gene. CDR3 size: 15 residues. This chain's CDR3 is CASSHLGQANYGYTF. The CDR3 DNA follows: TGTGCCAGCAGCCACCTTGGACAGGCTAACTATGGCTACACCTTC.

This clone appeared a few times. V gene TRBV7-8 combines with J gene TRBJ1-3; D gene ambiguous. This CDR3 has 18 residues. Germline CDR1 is SGHVS and CDR2 is FQNEAQ. The V and J ends lost 1 base and 5 bases respectively, with 21 bases between them. The CDR3 DNA follows: TGTGCCAGCAGCTTAGGGCTGCGGGGAGCTATCGGTCGAAACACCATATATTTT. It translates to CASSLGLRGAIGRNTIYF.

The chain combines TRBV6-1 with TRBJ2-2; weak D call: TRBD1 (6 bases). This CDR3 has 15 amino acids. V lost 2 bases and J 4 bases, leaving 11 bases between the germline ends. Germline CDR1 is MNHNS and CDR2 is SASEGT. CDR3 region: CASSELQGSTGELFF. In nucleotides, the CDR3 is TGTGCCAGCAGTGAACTGCAGGGGAGCACCGGGGAGCTGTTTTTT.

The chain has TRBV6-4 and TRBJ2-6; D is undetermined. V gave up 6 bases and J gave up 1 base, with 4 bases separating them. The CDR3 spans 13 residues. CDR1 and CDR2 (germline): MRHNA, SNTAGT. CDR3 bases: TGTGCCAGCAGGAGTTCTGGGGCCAACGTCCTGACTTTC. Its protein product is CASRSSGANVLTF.

This chain uses TRBV2 with TRBJ1-3; D is uncertain. The CDR3 is made up of 12 amino acids. The V gene's germline CDR1 is SNHLY and CDR2 FYNNEI. The V end was cut by 3 bases, the J end by 9 bases, with 9 bases between. CDR3 DNA sequence: TGTGCCAGCAGTGAGGGGAGGCGCACCATATATTTT. It is translated as CASSEGRRTIYF.

The chain employs TRBV10-3 and TRBJ2-5, with 9 bases identical to TRBD2. Trimming took 10 bases from V and 1 from J; bases not matched to a gene: 13. CDR3 length: 16 residues. Germline CDR1 is ENHRY and CDR2 is SYGVKD. The CDR3 bases are TGTGCCACCCGACTAGCGGCCGCCCGGGGCCAAGAGACCCAGTACTTC. It codes for CATRLAAARGQETQYF.

This chain uses TRBV2 with TRBJ2-3, with TRBD2 matching 9 bases. Germline values: CDR1 SNHLY, CDR2 FYNNEI. CDR3 length: 15 amino acids. After removal of 7 bases from V and 5 bases from J, the junction contained 10 bases not matched to a gene. Here the CDR3 reads CASTPRGGALDTQYF. The CDR3 region has the DNA TGTGCCAGCACCCCGCGCGGGGGGGCCCTAGATACGCAGTATTTT. Using reference TRBV2 and TRBJ2-3 for the parts outside the CDR3, the full variable domain is EPEVTQTPSHQVTQMGQEVILRCVPISNHLYFYWYRQILGQKVEFLVSFYNNEISEKSEIFDDQFSVERPDGSNFTLKIRSTKLEDSAMYFCASTPRGGALDTQYFGPGTRLTVL.

This CDR3 reads CASRRGGRSYEQYF. Here the CDR3 DNA reads TGTGCCAGCAGACGGGGGGGCCGATCCTACGAGCAGTACTTC. This sequence joins TRBV27 and TRBJ2-7; TRBD2 aligns across 8 bases. The CDR3 is 14 amino acids. With 6 bases clipped from V and 1 base from J, the junction kept 5 bases outside the gene matches. CDR1 is MNHEY, CDR2 SMNVEV, per germline (reference sequence).

The rearrangement links TRBV18 to TRBJ2-1, with TRBD2 identical over 8 bases. After removal of 2 bases from V and 3 bases from J, the junction contained 12 bases not matched to a gene. This CDR3 is built from 18 residues. Germline values: CDR1 KGHSH, CDR2 LQKENI. The CDR3 sequence: CASSPNDAGGYFYNEQFF. In DNA form, the CDR3 reads TGTGCCAGCTCACCAAATGATGCGGGGGGTTACTTCTACAATGAGCAGTTCTTC.

This CDR3 is CASIRQGWEQYF. The DNA for the CDR3 is TGTGCCAGCATCCGACAGGGATGGGAGCAGTACTTC. V is TRBV21-1 and J is TRBJ2-7; whether TRBD1, the table's D call, matches the DNA was not checked. TRBV21-1 is an annotated pseudogene. The CDR3 totals 12 residues.

The J gene is TRBJ2-3, the V gene TRBV7-2; the match to TRBD2 covers 9 bases. Per the germline V gene, CDR1 is SGHTA and CDR2 is FQGNSA. This CDR3 has 17 amino acids. Trimming cost V 1 base and J 2 bases; bases outside gene matches: 7. The CDR3 DNA follows: TGTGCCAGCAGCTTAGTCCCGGGACTAGCCCACACAGATACGCAGTATTTT. This codes for CASSLVPGLAHTDTQYF.

The J gene is TRBJ1-5, the V gene TRBV13; weak D call: TRBD1 (6 bases). Looked up from germline, CDR1 is PRHDT and CDR2 is FYEKMQ (reference sequence). The ends were cut back, 4 bases at V and 4 bases at J, with 8 bases in the middle. The CDR3 is made up of 13 amino acids. CDR3 DNA sequence: TGTGCCAGCAGCTCACAGGGAAATCAGCCCCAGCATTTT. Translation: CASSSQGNQPQHF.

This clone occurred a few times. The chain employs TRBV19 and TRBJ2-2, with D tentatively TRBD2 (6 bases). Trimming cost V 7 bases and J 3 bases, with 18 bases left between them. Germline CDR1 and CDR2: LNHDA and SQIVND (reference sequence). The CDR3 totals 16 residues. The CDR3 DNA is TGTGCCAGTAAGGAGGGTGCCCAGGGAGACACCGGGGAGCTGTTTTTT. Protein: CASKEGAQGDTGELFF.

This clone was observed a single time. The chain uses TRBV5-4 and TRBJ2-6, with 9 bases matching TRBD2. The length of the CDR3 is 17 residues. CDR1 and CDR2 (germline): SGHNT, YYREEE (reference sequence). The V segment lost 3 bases and the J segment 0 bases; nucleotides outside the gene matches: 4. CDR3 bases: TGTGCCAGCAGCTATCCTAGCGGGGACTCTGGGGCCAACGTCCTGACTTTC. This translates into CASSYPSGDSGANVLTF.

The chain recombines TRBV6-5 with TRBJ2-7; weak D call: TRBD1 (6 bases). The germline V and J ends were trimmed by 4 bases and 3 bases, with 19 bases remaining between them. CDR3 size: 16 residues. Germline V gives CDR1 MNHEY, CDR2 SVGAGI. CDR3 bases: TGTGCCAGCAGTTTCCAATACAGGGCCCTGAGCTACGAGCAGTACTTC. The encoded protein is CASSFQYRALSYEQYF.

The V call is TRBV7-9, the J call TRBJ2-5, with 11 nucleotides matching TRBD1. CDR1 and CDR2 (germline): SEHNR, FQNEAQ (reference sequence). After removal of 5 bases from V and 0 bases from J, the junction contained 5 bases not matched to a gene. The CDR3 consists of 16 residues. CDR3 sequence: CASSTRDRGYQETQYF. The CDR3 DNA is TGTGCCAGCAGCACCCGGGACAGGGGGTACCAAGAGACCCAGTACTTC. The full variable domain, with the rest looked up from reference TRBV7-9 and TRBJ2-5, is DTGVSQNPRHKITKRGQNVTFRCDPISEHNRLYWYRQTLGQGPEFLTYFQNEAQLEKSRLLSDRFSAERPKGSFSTLEIQRTEQGDSAMYLCASSTRDRGYQETQYFGPGTRLLVL.

The CDR3 reads CASSKDRDTEAFF. Written as DNA, the CDR3 is TGTGCCAGCAGCAAAGACAGGGACACTGAAGCTTTCTTT. The rearrangement joins TRBV7-3 to TRBJ1-1; 7 bases are shared with TRBD1. The germline CDR1 and CDR2 sequences are SGHTA and FQGTGA. The trim removed 5 bases at V and 3 bases at J, leaving 3 bases unmatched. There are 13 residues in the CDR3.

The chain carries TRBV6-2 or TRBV6-3 and TRBJ1-2; tentatively, D is TRBD1 (6 bases). V lost 0 bases, J lost 4 bases, and 9 bases lay in between. CDR3 length equals 14 residues. Germline V gene lookup returns CDR1 MNHEY and CDR2 SVGEGT. The CDR3 DNA is TGTGCCAGCAGTTACTCACAGGGCGCCTATGGCTACACCTTC. Its protein is CASSYSQGAYGYTF.

J is TRBJ2-1 and V is TRBV7-2; 9 bases match TRBD2. From germline, CDR1 is SGHTA and CDR2 FQGNSA. CDR3 length equals 16 residues. V lost 5 bases and J lost 3; bases outside the gene matches: 8. CDR3: CASSLVSGGIYNEQFF. CDR3 DNA sequence: TGTGCCAGCAGCCTAGTAAGCGGGGGGATCTACAATGAGCAGTTCTTC. Based on the CDR3 plus reference TRBV7-2 and TRBJ2-1, the full variable domain is GAGVSQSPSNKVTEKGKDVELRCDPISGHTALYWYRQSLGQGLEFLIYFQGNSAPDKSGLPSDRFSAERTGGSVSTLTIQRTQQEDSAVYLCASSLVSGGIYNEQFFGPGTRLTVL.

This rearrangement joins TRBV7-2 to TRBJ2-7, with D perhaps TRBD2 (5 bases). CDR3 size: 16 residues. Trimming took 7 bases from V and 3 from J, leaving 22 bases between them. From germline, CDR1 is SGHTA and CDR2 FQGNSA. Written as DNA, the CDR3 is TGTGCCAGCAACGCCCGCTCCGGGAACGACCTCTACGAGCAGTACTTC. This encodes CASNARSGNDLYEQYF. Using reference TRBV7-2 and TRBJ2-7 for the parts outside the CDR3, the full variable domain is GAGVSQSPSNKVTEKGKDVELRCDPISGHTALYWYRQSLGQGLEFLIYFQGNSAPDKSGLPSDRFSAERTGGSVSTLTIQRTQQEDSAVYLCASNARSGNDLYEQYFGPGTRLTVT.

A word on this clone: This same CDR3 is encoded by further DNA sequences in the sample. The V and J genes are TRBV27 and TRBJ1-5; perhaps TRBD1 as D (5 bases). CDR1 and CDR2 (germline): MNHEY, SMNVEV (reference sequence). V dropped 4 bases and J dropped 1 base, with 8 bases sitting between them. CDR3 length equals 14 residues. CDR3 nucleotide sequence: TGTGCCAGCAGTTCCGCAGGGAGCAATCAGCCCCAGCATTTT. As protein: CASSSAGSNQPQHF.

The chain couples TRBV9 to TRBJ2-5; TRBD1 agrees at 8 bases. Trimming removed 3 bases from V and 5 bases from J; junction bases left unmatched: 9. Germline CDR1 reads SGDLS; CDR2 reads YYNGEE. This CDR3 region has 15 residues. CDR3 DNA sequence: TGTGCCAGCAGCGAGGGACAGGCCCGTACGGAGACCCAGTACTTC. This translates into CASSEGQARTETQYF.

The chain uses TRBV29-1 and TRBJ2-1; 8 bases line up with TRBD1. The CDR3 length is 15 residues. The germline V gene encodes CDR1 SQVTM and CDR2 ANQGSEA. J was trimmed by 7 bases and V by 6 bases; bases with no gene match: 14. The CDR3 loop is CSVKPQGARVNEQFF. Here the CDR3 DNA reads TGCAGCGTCAAACCCCAGGGGGCTCGGGTAAATGAGCAGTTCTTC.

This chain links TRBV12-2 with TRBJ2-7; TRBD1, the table's D call, was not compared with the DNA. TRBV12-2 is annotated as a pseudogene. This CDR3 region has 16 residues. In DNA, the CDR3 is TGTGCAAGTCGCTTTACCCGGGACAGGGGCTCCTACGAGCAGTACTTC. This codes for CASRFTRDRGSYEQYF.

The sample holds a few counts of this clone. The chain is built from TRBV5-4 and TRBJ2-2; the match to TRBD1 covers 7 bases. The germline gives CDR1 SGHNT, CDR2 YYREEE (reference sequence). The CDR3 contains 12 residues. The ends lost 9 bases at V and 6 bases at J; junction bases unmatched: 5. The CDR3 loop is CAILTGAGELFF. In nucleotides, the CDR3 is TGTGCCATCTTAACAGGGGCCGGGGAGCTGTTTTTT.

The CDR3 DNA sequence: TGTGCCAGCAGCACTGCGGGGTTGAACACCGGGGAGCTGTTTTTT. Translated: CASSTAGLNTGELFF. V and J are TRBV3-1 (or the pseudogene TRBV3-2) and TRBJ2-2; maybe TRBD2 (6 bases). V was shortened by 5 bases and J by 1 base, with 11 bases between the two germline ends. The CDR3 length is 15 residues. Germline V gene sequence: CDR1 LGHDT, CDR2 YNNKEL (reference sequence).

This clone was counted once. At one end, the junction sequence differs from germline, possibly due to a read error. V and J are TRBV7-7 and TRBJ2-7; 8 bases map to TRBD2. Germline lookup yields CDR1 SSHAT and CDR2 FNYEAQ (reference sequence). The CDR3 has 14 residues. CDR3 protein: CASSPGGGLREQYF. The CDR3 DNA reads as TGTGCTAGCAGCCCCGGGGGGGGGCTGCGGGAGCAGTACTTC.

The chain combines TRBV6-1 with TRBJ1-2; no definite D call. Germline V CDR1 and CDR2: MNHNS, SASEGT. This CDR3 has 14 amino acids. Trimming took 1 base from V and 8 from J, leaving 14 bases between them. The CDR3 DNA reads as TGTGCCAGCAGTGAAGTGGAGTACGGGAGAGGCTACACCTTC. Translating gives CASSEVEYGRGYTF.